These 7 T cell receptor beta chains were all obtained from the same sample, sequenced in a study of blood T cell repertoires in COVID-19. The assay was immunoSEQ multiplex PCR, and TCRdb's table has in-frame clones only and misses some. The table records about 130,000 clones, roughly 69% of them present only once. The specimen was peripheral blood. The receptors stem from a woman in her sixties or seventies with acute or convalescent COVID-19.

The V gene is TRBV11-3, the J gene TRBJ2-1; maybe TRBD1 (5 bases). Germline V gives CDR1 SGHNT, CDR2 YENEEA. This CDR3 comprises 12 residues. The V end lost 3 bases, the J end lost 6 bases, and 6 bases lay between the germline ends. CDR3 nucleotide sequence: TGTGCCAGCAGCTTCCAGGGCAATGAGCAGTTCTTC. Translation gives CASSFQGNEQFF.

CDR3 protein: CASSPLGGGEDTQYF. Here the CDR3 DNA reads TGTGCCAGCTCACCCCTCGGGGGGGGCGAAGATACGCAGTATTTT. The chain combines TRBV18 with TRBJ2-3; 8 positions match TRBD2. The CDR3 covers 15 residues. The V and J ends lost 3 bases and 5 bases, in that order; junction bases with no gene match: 7. Germline lookup yields CDR1 KGHSH and CDR2 LQKENI.

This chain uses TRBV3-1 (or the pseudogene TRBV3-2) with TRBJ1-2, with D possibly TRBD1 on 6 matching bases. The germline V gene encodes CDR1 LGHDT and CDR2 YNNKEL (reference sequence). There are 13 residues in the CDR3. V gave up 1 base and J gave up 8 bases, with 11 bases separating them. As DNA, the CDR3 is TGTGCCAGCAGCCAAGGGCGGGGGACAGGCTACACCTTC. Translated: CASSQGRGTGYTF.

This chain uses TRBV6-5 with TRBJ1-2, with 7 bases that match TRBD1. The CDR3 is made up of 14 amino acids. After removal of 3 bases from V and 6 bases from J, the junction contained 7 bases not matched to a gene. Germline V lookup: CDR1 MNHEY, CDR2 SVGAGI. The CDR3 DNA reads TGTGCCAGCAGTTATTGGGACAGAGGAGATGGCTACACCTTC. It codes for CASSYWDRGDGYTF.

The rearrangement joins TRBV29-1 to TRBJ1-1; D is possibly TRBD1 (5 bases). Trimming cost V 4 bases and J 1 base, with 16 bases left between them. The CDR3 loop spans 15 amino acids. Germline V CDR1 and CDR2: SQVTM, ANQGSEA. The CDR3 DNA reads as TGCAGCGTTGTAGGAGGGGAAGGTGGGAACACTGAAGCTTTCTTT. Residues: CSVVGGEGGNTEAFF.

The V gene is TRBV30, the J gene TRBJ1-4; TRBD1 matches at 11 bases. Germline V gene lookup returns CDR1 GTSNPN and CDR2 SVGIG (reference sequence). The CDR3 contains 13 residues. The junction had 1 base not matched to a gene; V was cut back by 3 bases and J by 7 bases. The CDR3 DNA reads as TGTGCCTGGAGGGGACAGGGGGGTGAAAAACTGTTTTTT. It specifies CAWRGQGGEKLFF.

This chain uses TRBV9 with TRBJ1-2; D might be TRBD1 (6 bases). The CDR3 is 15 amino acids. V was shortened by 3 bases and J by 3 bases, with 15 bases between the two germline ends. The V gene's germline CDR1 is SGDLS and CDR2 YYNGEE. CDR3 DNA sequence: TGTGCCAGCAGCGGAACCCGGGACATGGACTATGGCTACACCTTC. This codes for CASSGTRDMDYGYTF.